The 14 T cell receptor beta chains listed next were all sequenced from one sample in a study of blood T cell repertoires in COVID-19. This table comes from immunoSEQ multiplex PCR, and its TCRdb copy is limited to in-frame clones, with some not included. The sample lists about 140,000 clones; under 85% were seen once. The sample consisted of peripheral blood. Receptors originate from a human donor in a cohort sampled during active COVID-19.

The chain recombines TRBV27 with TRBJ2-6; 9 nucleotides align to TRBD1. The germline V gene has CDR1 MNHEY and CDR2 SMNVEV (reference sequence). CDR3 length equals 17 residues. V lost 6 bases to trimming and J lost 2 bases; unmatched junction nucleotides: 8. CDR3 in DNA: TGTGCCAGCAGGACGACAGGGGGAGCAACTGGGGCCAACGTCCTGACTTTC. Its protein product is CASRTTGGATGANVLTF.

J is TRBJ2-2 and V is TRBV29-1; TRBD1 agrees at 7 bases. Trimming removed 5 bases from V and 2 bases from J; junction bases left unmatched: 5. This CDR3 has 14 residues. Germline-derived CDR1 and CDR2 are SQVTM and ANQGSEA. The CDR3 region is CSVLRDRNTGELFF. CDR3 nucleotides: TGCAGCGTTCTGAGGGACAGAAACACCGGGGAGCTGTTTTTT.

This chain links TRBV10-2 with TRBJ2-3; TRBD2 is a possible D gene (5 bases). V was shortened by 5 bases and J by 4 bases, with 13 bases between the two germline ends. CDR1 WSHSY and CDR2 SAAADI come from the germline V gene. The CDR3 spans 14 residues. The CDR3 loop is CASSPEGWADTQYF. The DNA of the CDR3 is TGCGCCAGCAGTCCCGAGGGATGGGCAGATACGCAGTATTTT.

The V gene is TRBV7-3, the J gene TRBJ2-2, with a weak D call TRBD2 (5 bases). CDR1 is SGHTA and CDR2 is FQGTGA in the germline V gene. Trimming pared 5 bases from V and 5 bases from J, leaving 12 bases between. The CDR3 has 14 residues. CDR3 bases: TGTGCCAGCAGCCTACGGACGGGGACCGGGGAGCTGTTTTTT. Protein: CASSLRTGTGELFF.

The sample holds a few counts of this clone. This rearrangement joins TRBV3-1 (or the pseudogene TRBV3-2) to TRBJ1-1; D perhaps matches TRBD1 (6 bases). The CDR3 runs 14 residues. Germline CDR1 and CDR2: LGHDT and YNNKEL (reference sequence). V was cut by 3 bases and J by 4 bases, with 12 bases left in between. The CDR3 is CASSQIPGATEAFF. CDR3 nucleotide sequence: TGTGCCAGCAGCCAGATCCCAGGGGCCACTGAAGCTTTCTTT.

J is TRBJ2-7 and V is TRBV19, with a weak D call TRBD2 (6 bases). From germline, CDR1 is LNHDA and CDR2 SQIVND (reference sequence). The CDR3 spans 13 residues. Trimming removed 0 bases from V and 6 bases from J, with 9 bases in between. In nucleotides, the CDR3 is TGTGCCAGTAGTATAGAGGGACTCGGCGAGCAGTACTTC. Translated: CASSIEGLGEQYF.

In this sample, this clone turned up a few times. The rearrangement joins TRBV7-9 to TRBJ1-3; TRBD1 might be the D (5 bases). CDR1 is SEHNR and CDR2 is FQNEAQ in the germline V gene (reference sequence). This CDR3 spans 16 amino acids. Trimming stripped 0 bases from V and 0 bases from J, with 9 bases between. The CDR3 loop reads CASSLAADSSGNTIYF. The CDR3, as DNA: TGTGCCAGCAGCTTAGCGGCAGACAGCTCTGGAAACACCATATATTTT. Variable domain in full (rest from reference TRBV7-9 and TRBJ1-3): DTGVSQNPRHKITKRGQNVTFRCDPISEHNRLYWYRQTLGQGPEFLTYFQNEAQLEKSRLLSDRFSAERPKGSFSTLEIQRTEQGDSAMYLCASSLAADSSGNTIYFGEGSWLTVV.

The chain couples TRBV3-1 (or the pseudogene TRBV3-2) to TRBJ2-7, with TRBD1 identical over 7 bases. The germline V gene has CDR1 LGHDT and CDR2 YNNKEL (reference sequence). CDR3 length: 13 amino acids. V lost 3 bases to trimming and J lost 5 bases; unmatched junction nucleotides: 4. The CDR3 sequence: CASSQTGINEQYF. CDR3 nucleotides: TGTGCCAGCAGCCAGACAGGGATCAACGAGCAGTACTTC.

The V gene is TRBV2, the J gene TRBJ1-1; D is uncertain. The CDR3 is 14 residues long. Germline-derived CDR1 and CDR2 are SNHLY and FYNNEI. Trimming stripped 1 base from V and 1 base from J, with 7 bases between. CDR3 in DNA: TGTGCCAGCAGTGAAGTCGAGTCGAACACTGAAGCTTTCTTT. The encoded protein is CASSEVESNTEAFF.

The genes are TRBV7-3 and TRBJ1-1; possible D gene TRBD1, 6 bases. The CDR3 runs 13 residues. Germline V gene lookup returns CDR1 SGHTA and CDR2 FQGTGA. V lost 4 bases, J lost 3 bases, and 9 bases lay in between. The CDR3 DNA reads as TGTGCCAGCAGCTCAGGGGCGGACACTGAAGCTTTCTTT. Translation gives CASSSGADTEAFF.

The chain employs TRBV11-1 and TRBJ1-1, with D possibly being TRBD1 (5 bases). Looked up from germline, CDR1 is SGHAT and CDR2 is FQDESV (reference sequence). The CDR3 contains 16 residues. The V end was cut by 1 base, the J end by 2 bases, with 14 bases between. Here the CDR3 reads CASSLGGRGVNTEAFF. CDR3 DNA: TGTGCCAGCAGCTTAGGAGGCCGGGGGGTTAACACTGAAGCTTTCTTT. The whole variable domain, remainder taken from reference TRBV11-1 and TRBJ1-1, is EAEVAQSPRYKITEKSQAVAFWCDPISGHATLYWYRQILGQGPELLVQFQDESVVDDSQLPKDRFSAERLKGVDSTLKIQPAELGDSAMYLCASSLGGRGVNTEAFFGQGTRLTVV.

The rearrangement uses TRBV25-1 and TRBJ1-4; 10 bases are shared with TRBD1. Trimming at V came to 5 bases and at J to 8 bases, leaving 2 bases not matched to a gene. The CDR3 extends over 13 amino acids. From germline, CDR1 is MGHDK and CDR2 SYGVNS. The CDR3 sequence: CASSRTGGEKLFF. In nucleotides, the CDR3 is TGTGCCAGCAGTAGGACAGGGGGAGAAAAACTGTTTTTT.

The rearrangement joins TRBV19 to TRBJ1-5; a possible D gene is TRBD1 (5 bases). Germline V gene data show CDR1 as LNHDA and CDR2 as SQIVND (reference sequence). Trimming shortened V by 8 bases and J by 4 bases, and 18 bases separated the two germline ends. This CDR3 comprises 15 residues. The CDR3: CASRWTPVGNQPQHF. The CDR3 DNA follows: TGTGCCAGTCGGTGGACACCCGTTGGGAATCAGCCCCAGCATTTT.

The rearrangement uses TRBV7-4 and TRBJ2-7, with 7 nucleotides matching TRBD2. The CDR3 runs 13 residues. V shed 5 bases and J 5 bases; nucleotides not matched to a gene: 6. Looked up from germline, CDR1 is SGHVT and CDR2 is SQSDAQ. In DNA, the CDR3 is TGTGCCAGCAGCAGCGGGACGTTCCACGAGCAGTACTTC. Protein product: CASSSGTFHEQYF.